A single sample is the source of the 28 T cell receptor beta chains below, sequenced in a study of cytomegalovirus exposure and HLA in healthy donors (dated by TCRdb to 2015 to 2018). The protocol used for the library was the immunoSEQ multiplex PCR assay. For the multiplex PCR, a mixture combining 60 forward primers for TCR Vbeta segments and 13 reverse primers for TCR Jbeta segments was used. TCRdb carries this immuneACCESS record with in-frame sequences only. Its versions omit some clonotypes, under half of them owing to an unresolved V gene in the studies checked, with the rest unexplained. The sample yields about 160,000 clones; 68% were counted once. The ten largest account for around 4.5% of the sample. The sequenced material came from PBMCs. The receptors here all came from a woman in her late teens or twenties in good health and CMV-seropositive.

There are a few counts of this clone. CDR3 in amino acids: CASSLVVGGVLTF. DNA for the CDR3: TGTGCCAGCAGCTTAGTGGTAGGCGGCGTCCTGACTTTC. This chain connects TRBV7-8 to TRBJ2-6; D is unresolved. The V gene lost 1 base and the J gene lost 12 bases, with 10 bases spanning the gap. Germline CDR1 SGHVS, CDR2 FQNEAQ. CDR3 length: 13 residues.

V is TRBV27 and J is TRBJ2-3, with D possibly matching TRBD1 (6 bases). This CDR3 spans 17 amino acids. V lost 5 bases, J lost 2 bases, and 20 bases lay in between. From germline, CDR1 is MNHEY and CDR2 SMNVEV (reference sequence). The CDR3 is CASSLYGQTAITDTQYF. Written as DNA, the CDR3 is TGTGCCAGCAGTCTTTATGGACAGACGGCGATCACAGATACGCAGTATTTT.

This chain connects TRBV5-6 to TRBJ2-4; perhaps TRBD1 as D (6 bases). This CDR3 is 16 amino acids long. The germline V gene has CDR1 SGHDT and CDR2 YYEEEE. The V and J ends lost 4 bases and 8 bases respectively, with 22 bases between them. The CDR3 reads CASSRSLQGSGYIQYF. CDR3 coding DNA: TGTGCCAGCAGCCGATCGTTACAGGGCTCGGGATACATTCAGTACTTC.

This sequence joins TRBV2 and TRBJ1-4; possibly TRBD1 for D (5 bases). V was cut by 7 bases and J by 4 bases, with 13 bases left in between. The CDR3 covers 14 residues. CDR1 is SNHLY, CDR2 FYNNEI, per germline. CDR3 loop: CASIGGPNNEKLFF. The CDR3 DNA sequence: TGTGCCAGCATCGGGGGACCTAATAATGAAAAACTGTTTTTT.

This clone has a single count. The rearrangement links TRBV5-1 to TRBJ1-2; D ambiguous. CDR3 size: 13 residues. Germline CDR1 SGHRS, CDR2 YFSETQ. The V end lost 0 bases, the J end lost 7 bases, and 10 bases lay between the germline ends. The DNA for the CDR3 is TGCGCCAGCAGCTTGGATTGGCTCAGTGGCTACACCTTC. This codes for CASSLDWLSGYTF.

The chain has TRBV7-9 and TRBJ2-1; 7 nucleotides match TRBD2. This CDR3 spans 15 amino acids. V lost 5 bases and J lost 4; bases outside the gene matches: 8. Germline CDR1 SEHNR, CDR2 FQNEAQ (reference sequence). The CDR3 is CASSPSGGLYNEQFF. CDR3 DNA: TGTGCCAGCAGCCCCTCGGGGGGACTATACAATGAGCAGTTCTTC.

The rearrangement uses TRBV4-3 and TRBJ1-5, with unresolved D. Trimming shortened V by 0 bases and J by 0 bases, and 6 bases separated the two germline ends. The CDR3 has 15 amino acids. Germline CDR1 reads LGHNA; CDR2 reads YSLEER. CDR3 in amino acids: CASSQDQDSNQPQHF. In nucleotides, the CDR3 is TGCGCCAGCAGCCAAGACCAGGATAGCAATCAGCCCCAGCATTTT.

This clone was counted a single time. V is TRBV13 and J is TRBJ1-2; 9 nucleotides agree with TRBD1. Germline lookup yields CDR1 PRHDT and CDR2 FYEKMQ (reference sequence). V was clipped by 6 bases and J by 6 bases; unmatched bases: 11. The CDR3 runs 15 residues. CDR3 sequence: CASSSIQGAGDGYTF. Here the CDR3 DNA reads TGTGCCAGCAGTTCTATACAGGGGGCCGGGGATGGCTACACCTTC.

In this sample, this clone turned up a few times. The chain has TRBV5-1 and TRBJ1-4; TRBD1 aligns across 7 bases. With 4 bases clipped from V and 3 bases from J, the junction kept 9 bases outside the gene matches. This CDR3 is 16 amino acids long. Germline CDR1 SGHRS, CDR2 YFSETQ. Here the CDR3 DNA reads TGCGCCAGCAGCGCAACAGGGGCCACCTCTAATGAAAAACTGTTTTTT. This encodes CASSATGATSNEKLFF. The complete variable domain, with remaining parts taken from reference TRBV5-1 and TRBJ1-4, reads KAGVTQTPRYLIKTRGQQVTLSCSPISGHRSVSWYQQTPGQGLQFLFEYFSETQRNKGNFPGRFSGRQFSNSRSEMNVSTLELGDSALYLCASSATGATSNEKLFFGSGTQLSVL.

The chain employs TRBV5-1 and TRBJ2-3, with D uncertain. Germline assignment: CDR1 SGHRS and CDR2 YFSETQ. Trimming removed 0 bases from V and 4 bases from J, with 3 bases in between. The CDR3 is made up of 12 amino acids. This chain's CDR3 is CASSLVADTQYF. The CDR3 nucleotides read TGCGCCAGCAGCTTGGTCGCAGATACGCAGTATTTT.

The rearrangement links TRBV6-1 to TRBJ1-3; TRBD1 might be the D (5 bases). The length of the CDR3 is 14 residues. The V gene's germline CDR1 is MNHNS and CDR2 SASEGT. The V end was cut by 2 bases, the J end by 4 bases, with 9 bases between. CDR3 sequence (DNA): TGTGCCAGCAGTGAAAGGGGTGAGGGAAACACCATATATTTT. It codes for CASSERGEGNTIYF.

The CDR3 is CATSSRTGSLGYEQYF. For the CDR3, the DNA is TGTGCCACCAGCAGCCGAACAGGGTCGCTAGGGTACGAGCAGTACTTC. The chain is built from TRBV15 and TRBJ2-7, with D perhaps matching TRBD1 (6 bases). The CDR3 is 16 residues long. The germline gives CDR1 LNHNV, CDR2 YYDKDF (reference sequence). Trimming pared 3 bases from V and 4 bases from J, leaving 19 bases between.

The chain has TRBV7-3 and TRBJ1-1, with TRBD1 matching over 7 bases. The ends lost 10 bases at V and 1 base at J; junction bases unmatched: 6. CDR3 length: 13 residues. Germline V gives CDR1 SGHTA, CDR2 FQGTGA. The DNA of the CDR3 is TGTGCCATCAGGGGGACACCGAACACTGAAGCTTTCTTT. Its protein is CAIRGTPNTEAFF.

This rearrangement joins TRBV5-1 to TRBJ2-3, with D possibly being TRBD2 (5 bases). V lost 0 bases, J lost 9 bases, and 5 bases lay in between. CDR1 SGHRS and CDR2 YFSETQ come from the germline V gene. The CDR3 is 11 residues long. CDR3 sequence: CASSLGGTQYF. CDR3 DNA sequence: TGCGCCAGCAGCTTGGGCGGGACGCAGTATTTT.

CDR3 sequence: CASSLLAGVETQYF. The CDR3 DNA reads as TGCGCCAGCAGCCTTCTAGCGGGAGTGGAGACCCAGTACTTC. The chain carries TRBV4-1 and TRBJ2-5, with TRBD2 identical over 10 bases. Germline lookup yields CDR1 MGHRA and CDR2 YSYEKL. After removal of 4 bases from V and 5 bases from J, the junction contained 4 bases not matched to a gene. The CDR3 consists of 14 residues.

The genes are TRBV27 and TRBJ2-7; TRBD2 agrees at 8 bases. Trimming at V came to 6 bases and at J to 7 bases, leaving 14 bases not matched to a gene. The germline V gene encodes CDR1 MNHEY and CDR2 SMNVEV (reference sequence). The CDR3 is 15 amino acids. CDR3 protein: CASRPGAGEGREQYF. The CDR3 nucleotides are TGTGCCAGCAGGCCCGGAGCGGGAGAAGGGAGGGAGCAGTACTTC.

V usage is TRBV9 and J usage is TRBJ1-2; TRBD1 matches at 7 bases. The CDR3 runs to 14 residues. With V trimmed by 2 bases and J by 10 bases, 11 bases remained unmatched. Germline loops: CDR1 SGDLS, CDR2 YYNGEE. CDR3 DNA: TGTGCCAGCAGCGTTCTCGGGACAGCCACGGCCTACACCTTC. This codes for CASSVLGTATAYTF. Drawing the rest from reference TRBV9 and TRBJ1-2, the complete variable domain is DSGVTQTPKHLITATGQRVTLRCSPRSGDLSVYWYQQSLDQGLQFLIQYYNGEERAKGNILERFSAQQFPDLHSELNLSSLELGDSALYFCASSVLGTATAYTFGSGTRLTVV.

This clone appeared a few times. The rearrangement uses TRBV28 and TRBJ1-5, with TRBD1 as a possible D gene (5 bases). CDR1 MDHEN and CDR2 SYDVKM come from the germline V gene. With 2 bases removed from V and 4 bases from J, the gap between germline ends came to 6 bases. This CDR3 is built from 13 residues. Here the CDR3 reads CASSLTGNQPQHF. Written as DNA, the CDR3 is TGTGCCAGCAGTTTAACAGGAAATCAGCCCCAGCATTTT.

The chain couples TRBV30 to TRBJ1-2, with D perhaps TRBD1 (6 bases). Germline CDR1 reads GTSNPN; CDR2 reads SVGIG (reference sequence). CDR3 length: 15 residues. V lost 2 bases to trimming and J lost 3 bases, with 16 bases between them. The CDR3 coding sequence is TGTGCCTGGAGTCTTGACAGGAAGGGAGACTATGGCTACACCTTC. This sequence encodes CAWSLDRKGDYGYTF. The full variable domain, in which reference TRBV30 and TRBJ1-2 provide the parts outside the CDR3, is SQTIHQWPATLVQPVGSPLSLECTVEGTSNPNLYWYRQAAGRGLQLLFYSVGIGQISSEVPQNLSASRPQDRQFILSSKKLLLSDSGFYLCAWSLDRKGDYGYTFGSGTRLTVV.

This clone was counted only a few times. For the CDR3, the DNA is TGTGCCAGCAGTCGCCGGGACAGTCTTAAGGTGTACGCTTTCTTT. Protein product: CASSRRDSLKVYAFF. The chain couples TRBV6-1 to TRBJ1-1; 7 bases align to TRBD1. Germline V gives CDR1 MNHNS, CDR2 SASEGT. The trim removed 5 bases at V and 11 bases at J, leaving 17 bases unmatched. This CDR3 region has 15 residues.

A word on this clone: This specimen includes other DNA sequences encoding the same CDR3. V gene TRBV2 combines with J gene TRBJ1-2, with 10 bases matching TRBD1. V was pared by 8 bases and J by 2 bases, with 2 bases of the junction left unmatched. Germline CDR1 SNHLY, CDR2 FYNNEI. This CDR3 spans 13 amino acids. In DNA form, the CDR3 reads TGTGCCAGCTCGGGACAGGGGAACTATGGCTACACCTTC. Encoded protein: CASSGQGNYGYTF. The entire variable domain, with the rest obtained from reference TRBV2 and TRBJ1-2, is as follows: EPEVTQTPSHQVTQMGQEVILRCVPISNHLYFYWYRQILGQKVEFLVSFYNNEISEKSEIFDDQFSVERPDGSNFTLKIRSTKLEDSAMYFCASSGQGNYGYTFGSGTRLTVV.

This chain connects TRBV11-2 to TRBJ2-7; the D gene is possibly TRBD1 (5 bases). The CDR3 contains 15 residues. V dropped 5 bases and J dropped 0 bases, with 14 bases sitting between them. CDR1 is SGHAT, CDR2 FQNNGV, per germline. This CDR3 is CASSPRQPSSYEQYF. Written as DNA, the CDR3 is TGTGCCAGCAGCCCGAGACAGCCTAGCTCCTACGAGCAGTACTTC.

This chain connects TRBV28 to TRBJ1-3, with 7 nucleotides matching TRBD1. V gave up 11 bases and J gave up 0 bases; unmatched junction bases: 7. CDR1 is MDHEN, CDR2 SYDVKM, per germline. The CDR3 has 14 amino acids. The CDR3 region has the DNA TGTGCCCGGTATCCAGGGGGCTCTGGAAACACCATATATTTT. Its translation: CARYPGGSGNTIYF.

The chain links TRBV4-2 to TRBJ2-4; 9 bases are shared with TRBD2. Germline V CDR1 and CDR2: LGHNA, YNFKEQ. The length of the CDR3 is 18 residues. Trimming at V came to 1 base and at J to 8 bases, leaving 15 bases not matched to a gene. Here the CDR3 DNA reads TGTGCCAGCAGCCAAGGGGGGCTCGGGCGGGGGGGAGGGGACATTCAGTACTTC. Protein: CASSQGGLGRGGGDIQYF.

V usage is TRBV29-1 and J usage is TRBJ1-2; D is undetermined. The V gene lost 4 bases and the J gene lost 4 bases, with 10 bases spanning the gap. The CDR3 contains 12 residues. Germline values: CDR1 SQVTM, CDR2 ANQGSEA. The DNA of the CDR3 is TGCAGCGTTGTCGCAGGACTCTATGGCTACACCTTC. This gives the protein CSVVAGLYGYTF.

This sequence joins TRBV7-9 and TRBJ1-1; the match to TRBD1 covers 7 bases. CDR3 length equals 15 residues. The V gene end was trimmed by 5 bases and the J gene end by 1 base; junction bases not matched to a gene: 7. Germline assignment: CDR1 SEHNR and CDR2 FQNEAQ (reference sequence). The CDR3 bases are TGTGCCAGCAGCCACGCCGGGACAGCGAACACTGAAGCTTTCTTT. This translates into CASSHAGTANTEAFF.

The chain joins TRBV7-8 to TRBJ2-5; 9 nucleotides align to TRBD1. CDR3 length: 18 residues. Trimming cost V 0 bases and J 2 bases; bases outside gene matches: 10. CDR1 SGHVS and CDR2 FQNEAQ come from the germline V gene. As DNA, the CDR3 is TGTGCCAGCAGCTTAGCGTTCGAGACGGACAGGGGACAAGAGACCCAGTACTTC. Its protein is CASSLAFETDRGQETQYF.

This clone showed up just a few times. The chain carries TRBV4-1 and TRBJ1-5; 10 positions match TRBD1. Trimming took 2 bases from V and 5 from J; bases not matched to a gene: 6. The CDR3 contains 16 residues. CDR1 is MGHRA and CDR2 is YSYEKL in the germline V gene. The CDR3 loop reads CASSQLPGQGDQPQHF. Here the CDR3 DNA reads TGCGCCAGCAGCCAACTTCCCGGACAGGGGGATCAGCCCCAGCATTTT.